One and the same sample provided the 20 T cell receptor beta chains below, sequenced in a study of cytomegalovirus exposure and HLA in healthy donors. Amplification used 60 Vbeta primers and 13 Jbeta primers. The repertoire was sequenced with immunoSEQ multiplex PCR; TCRdb's copy has only in-frame clones and lacks some. Of tens of thousands of clones detected, roughly two thirds appear once; the ten largest clones hold approximately 7%. The specimen was PBMCs. These receptors all come from a woman aged 50 to 65 in good health and CMV-seropositive.

This clone was seen more than once but under ten times. The chain uses TRBV4-1 and TRBJ1-1; D is unclear. Trimming took 0 bases from V and 6 from J, leaving 14 bases between them. The CDR3 runs to 15 residues. The germline gives CDR1 MGHRA, CDR2 YSYEKL. CDR3 DNA: TGCGCCAGCAGCCAAGATAGCGAAGGCCGCTCTGAAGCTTTCTTT. This translates into CASSQDSEGRSEAFF.

The CDR3 spells CASISRDTDPLNIQYF. The CDR3 coding sequence is TGTGCCAGCATCAGCCGGGACACGGATCCCCTTAACATTCAGTACTTC. The rearrangement joins TRBV5-6 to TRBJ2-4; maybe TRBD1 (6 bases). Trimming removed 6 bases from V and 7 bases from J, with 23 bases in between. Germline V gives CDR1 SGHDT, CDR2 YYEEEE. This CDR3 has 16 amino acids. The entire variable domain, with the rest obtained from reference TRBV5-6 and TRBJ2-4, is as follows: DAGVTQSPTHLIKTRGQQVTLRCSPKSGHDTVSWYQQALGQGPQFIFQYYEEEERQRGNFPDRFSGHQFPNYSSELNVNALLLGDSALYLCASISRDTDPLNIQYFGAGTRLSVL.

The V gene is TRBV7-2, the J gene TRBJ2-7, with D tentatively TRBD1 (5 bases). The germline V and J ends were trimmed by 5 bases and 6 bases, with 14 bases remaining between them. The CDR3 loop spans 13 amino acids. Germline V CDR1 and CDR2: SGHTA, FQGNSA. The CDR3 region has the DNA TGTGCCAGCAGCCACACTGGACAAGGCGAGCAGTACGTC. It translates to CASSHTGQGEQYV.

The chain carries TRBV19 and TRBJ1-2; 12 bases are a match to TRBD1. The CDR3 runs 15 residues. CDR1 LNHDA and CDR2 SQIVND come from the germline V gene (reference sequence). Trimming at V came to 4 bases and at J to 4 bases, leaving 4 bases not matched to a gene. The CDR3 DNA is TGTGCCAGTAGTACAAGGGACAGGGGGCTCTATGGCTACACCTTC. It specifies CASSTRDRGLYGYTF.

The chain couples TRBV7-9 to TRBJ2-7; TRBD1 matches at 9 bases. J lost 2 bases, V lost 3 bases, and 8 bases had no gene match. CDR3 length: 16 amino acids. Germline CDR1 and CDR2: SEHNR and FQNEAQ (reference sequence). The CDR3 loop is CASSFLDGTGPYEQYF. As DNA, the CDR3 is TGTGCCAGCAGCTTTTTGGACGGGACAGGGCCCTACGAGCAGTACTTC.

The chain joins TRBV5-1 to TRBJ2-2; possibly TRBD2 for D (6 bases). This CDR3 is built from 17 residues. Germline V gene sequence: CDR1 SGHRS, CDR2 YFSETQ. Trimming removed 3 bases at V and 1 base at J, with 16 bases between. CDR3 coding DNA: TGCGCCAGCAGCTGGATCGTGGCAGCGGGGAACACCGGGGAGCTGTTTTTT. It translates to CASSWIVAAGNTGELFF.

V is TRBV2 and J is TRBJ1-1; D is perhaps TRBD1 (6 bases). Trimming removed 2 bases from V and 3 bases from J, with 10 bases in between. This CDR3 has 14 amino acids. Germline V gene data show CDR1 as SNHLY and CDR2 as FYNNEI. The CDR3 DNA is TGTGCCAGCAGTGAACGAGGGGGGGACACTGAAGCTTTCTTT. It is translated as CASSERGGDTEAFF.

The sample holds a few counts of this clone. The J gene is TRBJ1-1, the V gene TRBV5-4, with a possible D match to TRBD1 (6 bases). The V gene's germline CDR1 is SGHNT and CDR2 YYREEE (reference sequence). Trimming removed 2 bases at V and 2 bases at J, with 7 bases between. The CDR3 is 13 residues long. The CDR3 reads CASSLGGNTEAFF. The DNA of the CDR3 is TGTGCCAGCAGCTTAGGGGGAAACACTGAAGCTTTCTTT.

This clone occurred a few times. CDR3 in amino acids: CASSPAGGAGELFF. CDR3 nucleotide sequence: TGTGCCAGCAGCCCCGCGGGGGGTGCCGGGGAGCTGTTTTTT. This chain links TRBV11-3 with TRBJ2-2; the match to TRBD2 covers 8 bases. J was trimmed by 6 bases and V by 5 bases; bases with no gene match: 5. This CDR3 spans 14 amino acids. CDR1 is SGHNT and CDR2 is YENEEA in the germline V gene. Drawing the rest from reference TRBV11-3 and TRBJ2-2, the complete variable domain is EAGVVQSPRYKIIEKKQPVAFWCNPISGHNTLYWYLQNLGQGPELLIRYENEEAVDDSQLPKDRFSAERLKGVDSTLKIQPAELGDSAVYLCASSPAGGAGELFFGEGSRLTVL.

This chain connects TRBV7-9 to TRBJ1-1; D possibly corresponds to TRBD1 (6 bases). This CDR3 contains 14 residues. V was shortened by 5 bases and J by 0 bases, with 10 bases between the two germline ends. From germline, CDR1 is SEHNR and CDR2 FQNEAQ (reference sequence). CDR3 in amino acids: CASSRGQLNTEAFF. CDR3 DNA sequence: TGTGCCAGCAGCCGCGGACAGTTGAACACTGAAGCTTTCTTT.

This clone has just a few counts. The chain has TRBV4-2 and TRBJ1-2; 8 bases map to TRBD1. Germline V gene lookup returns CDR1 LGHNA and CDR2 YNFKEQ. V trimming: 3 bases; J trimming: 8 bases; junction bases outside the gene matches: 2. The CDR3 consists of 12 residues. The CDR3 DNA reads as TGTGCCAGCAGCCATACAGGGGGAGGCTACACCTTC. It codes for CASSHTGGGYTF.

Concerning this clone: The germline gene is not matched at one end of the junction; a read error may be the cause. The rearrangement joins TRBV7-9 to TRBJ2-1, with TRBD2 matching over 9 bases. This CDR3 has 16 residues. In germline, CDR1 is SEHNR, CDR2 FQNEAQ (reference sequence). CDR3 DNA: TGTTCCAGCAGCTTTCTGGCGGGGGGGCCCTACAATGAGCAGTTCTTC. Translated, it gives CSSSFLAGGPYNEQFF.

Details on this clone: Different DNA sequences within this sample yield the same CDR3. The chain carries TRBV9 and TRBJ1-2; 9 nucleotides agree with TRBD1. The V gene end was trimmed by 3 bases and the J gene end by 5 bases; junction bases not matched to a gene: 5. The CDR3 totals 14 residues. CDR1 is SGDLS, CDR2 YYNGEE, per germline. CDR3 region: CASSEGTGYYGYTF. CDR3 sequence (DNA): TGTGCCAGCAGCGAGGGGACAGGGTATTATGGCTACACCTTC.

The rearrangement joins TRBV6-1 to TRBJ1-1; a possible D gene is TRBD1 (6 bases). Looked up from germline, CDR1 is MNHNS and CDR2 is SASEGT. V lost 7 bases and J lost 0, with 15 bases in between. This CDR3 has 15 residues. The DNA of the CDR3 is TGTGCCAGCATGGGTCAGGGGTTAATGAACACTGAAGCTTTCTTT. Its protein is CASMGQGLMNTEAFF.

In the case of this clone: At one end, the junction sequence differs from germline, possibly due to a read error. The chain employs TRBV11-3 and TRBJ2-3, with D possibly being TRBD2 (5 bases). CDR1 and CDR2 from the germline V gene are SGHNT and YENEEA. The CDR3 consists of 13 residues. The CDR3 reads CTSSGLDTDTQYF. The CDR3 DNA reads as TGTACCAGCAGCGGTCTAGACACAGATACGCAGTATTTT.

A few counts support this clone. The V gene is TRBV6-5, the J gene TRBJ1-4, with 7 positions matching TRBD1. Germline V gene data show CDR1 as MNHEY and CDR2 as SVGAGI. V lost 4 bases, J lost 8 bases, and 7 bases stayed unmatched. The CDR3 consists of 14 residues. CDR3 sequence: CASSLWDRREKLFF. CDR3 nucleotides: TGTGCCAGCAGTTTGTGGGACAGAAGGGAAAAACTGTTTTTT.

The chain couples TRBV10-2 to TRBJ2-1, with 15 bases that match TRBD2. The length of the CDR3 is 16 residues. Germline assignment: CDR1 WSHSY and CDR2 SAAADI. V shed 3 bases, J shed 7 bases, and the junction held 4 bases outside the gene matches. DNA of the CDR3: TGCGCCAGCAGTGACCCGGGACTAGCGGGGGGTAATGAGCAGTTCTTC. Protein sequence: CASSDPGLAGGNEQFF.

This chain links TRBV29-1 with TRBJ2-1; 9 nucleotides line up with TRBD2. With V trimmed by 5 bases and J by 8 bases, 7 bases remained unmatched. This CDR3 has 13 residues. CDR1 is SQVTM, CDR2 ANQGSEA, per germline. The CDR3 spells CSVLAGVLDEQFF. The CDR3 nucleotides read TGCAGCGTTTTAGCGGGGGTGCTAGATGAGCAGTTCTTC.

The V and J genes are TRBV19 and TRBJ2-1; 9 nucleotides line up with TRBD1. The CDR3 has 14 amino acids. The junction had 6 bases not matched to a gene; V was cut back by 6 bases and J by 6 bases. Germline CDR1 is LNHDA and CDR2 is SQIVND (reference sequence). CDR3 bases: TGTGCCAGTAGGGTCCGGGACAGGGTCAATGAGCAGTTCTTC. This gives the protein CASRVRDRVNEQFF. The whole variable domain, remainder taken from reference TRBV19 and TRBJ2-1, is DGGITQSPKYLFRKEGQNVTLSCEQNLNHDAMYWYRQDPGQGLRLIYYSQIVNDFQKGDIAEGYSVSREKKESFPLTVTSAQKNPTAFYLCASRVRDRVNEQFFGPGTRLTVL.

Only one count was recorded for this clone. J is TRBJ2-1 and V is TRBV6-5, with 10 nucleotides matching TRBD2. In germline, CDR1 is MNHEY, CDR2 SVGAGI. The CDR3 sequence is 14 residues long. V trimming: 11 bases; J trimming: 9 bases; junction bases outside the gene matches: 13. The CDR3 reads CASKGSGGGGEQFF. The CDR3 nucleotides are TGTGCCTCTAAAGGGAGCGGGGGGGGAGGTGAGCAGTTCTTC.